The clone carrying this T cell receptor beta chain turned up a few times. The sample comes from a study of control samples from healthy donors and cancer patients. The CDR3 totals 16 residues. V gave up 3 bases and J gave up 1 base, with 15 bases separating them. Per the germline V gene, CDR1 is SEHNR and CDR2 is FQNEAQ (reference sequence). Sequencing was performed with immunoSEQ multiplex PCR; in TCRdb, only in-frame clones are kept and a portion is missing. The repertoire consists of 150,000 or so clones, with 93% occurring once and the leading ten covering 5.8%. V usage is TRBV7-9 and J usage is TRBJ1-1; D not certain. The sample comprised blood. The TCR comes from a man aged 18 to 29 in good health. The CDR3 coding sequence is TGTGCCAGCAGCTTTCCCACAACCCGGGGGAACACTGAAGCTTTCTTT. It specifies CASSFPTTRGNTEAFF.